This T cell receptor beta chain originates from a study of cytomegalovirus exposure and HLA in healthy donors (dated by TCRdb to 2016 to 2017). Study-wide context: An earlier analysis of 587 of the donors reported roughly 300 Gb of sequence data and 117 million unique TCR beta sequences obtained from about 179 million T cells. An early release covering 500 to 750 HLA-typed donors comprised roughly 300 gigabases of sequencing data and about 90 million unique TCR sequences. Of the approximately 400 genotyped donors, 81% were placed in the genetic ancestry cluster associated with self-reported Caucasian donors. The study aimed to test whether signatures of past pathogen exposure could be identified by cataloging public T cell receptors. The study used immunosequencing to profile the T cell repertoires of about 670 subjects and linked those repertoires to cytomegalovirus serostatus. A separate validation cohort of approximately 130 different subjects was used in addition to the approximately 700-subject first cohort. To predict cytomegalovirus infection status, the study brought together high-throughput TCR immunosequencing, statistical association of individual TCRs with disease status, and machine learning. A later analysis re-examined previously published TCR beta repertoires from more than 600 donors and added high-resolution HLA genotyping to investigate patterns of TCR occurrence. The later analysis used no new phenotypic data to find candidate immune exposures, relying instead on TCR beta sequences and their occurrence across donors. An earlier analysis of 500 to 750 of the donors applied high-throughput TCR beta sequencing to assess whether each TCR beta V gene segment acted as functional or pseudogenic. Donor age, sex, ethnicity and CMV serostatus were collected together with the repertoire data. Genome-wide SNP genotypes for about 65% of the 666 donors were used in a later genetic analysis, which treated that subset as a discovery cohort. All discovery cohort repertoires had been generated using a single sequencing platform. Both class I and class II loci were covered by HLA typing, at four-digit resolution. The number of typed donors differed by locus: roughly 629-640 for A, B, C, DRB1 and DQB1; approximately 520 for DQA1; 606 for DPA1; and 450 to 480 for DPB1. Five DR-DQ haplotypes were handled as single units for association and clustering because linkage in the cohort was strong. Across under 500 genotyped donors of the cohort, an average of about 220,000 unique TCR beta nucleotide sequences per donor were sequenced, and roughly a sixth of those sequences were non-productive. Here is what the overall study found, with its caveats: Most TCR sequences were seen in very few donors, while some public TCRs were found in many individuals. The earlier analysis of fewer than 750 of the donors excluded some 15 rarely observed V segments, including chromosome 9 orphons, because counts were too low. An earlier analysis of approximately 530 of the donors showed that most TCR beta V segments appeared in productive rearrangements either about 87% or about 30% of the time, which broadly matched IMGT annotations. A group of highly shared sequence variants was considered likely to be a technical artifact of the sequencing pipeline. Assigning TCR associations to individual alleles was difficult when HLA alleles, especially DR and DQ, strongly co-occurred. In a later genetic analysis, a missense DCLRE1C variant was associated with V-gene and J-gene trimming of TCR beta chains, and the association was replicated in an independent cohort. Three of the identified cytomegalovirus-associated TCR beta chains were confirmed in vitro to be specific for cytomegalovirus antigens. The cohort was sequenced for TCR beta chains only, and without alpha or paired-chain data the features that could be detected were limited. Specific HLA alleles were associated with 15,000 to 20,000 TCR beta sequences at a false discovery rate of 0.05 in a later analysis. In both the original and validation cohorts, the classifier was reported to diagnose cytomegalovirus status with high specificity and sensitivity. In a later analysis, the rate of TCR association differed among HLA loci, with DRB1 alleles having the most associated TCRs and HLA-C alleles having the fewest. In the study, 164 TCR beta chains were listed as associated with cytomegalovirus. Immune exposure information for the cohort was limited to CMV serostatus. Because HLA typing was missing for some donors at each locus, association tests included only the typed subset. Correlated functional status among segregating V segments might be attributable to linkage disequilibrium, but an unknown experimental factor could not be ruled out. According to the authors, the approach could potentially be generalized to other disease states and immunological phenotypes. A later genetic analysis reported fewer N-insertions in productive TCRs among donors in an Asian-associated ancestry cluster than the roughly 670-donor mean. Most CMV-associated TCR beta chains appeared to be HLA-restricted in a later analysis, and the HLA associations seemed to be driven largely by CMV exposure. The presence/absence analyses assumed that sequencing depth was roughly uniform across donors, and that assumption may not be true. A further reported finding was that TCR beta sequences accurately predicted the HLA-A and HLA-B alleles for most subjects in the first cohort. Several of the top co-occurrence clusters appeared to be linked to parvovirus B19, influenza, CMV and Epstein-Barr virus, according to a later analysis. Compared with equally common non-associated chains, HLA-associated TCR beta chains in a later analysis were more clonally expanded and had lower generation probabilities.

In regard to this clone: Its specific antigen is unknown. One base away there is no much larger clone; base qualities are not given.

The method behind the library was the immunoSEQ multiplex PCR assay. A mixture of 60 forward primers for TCR Vbeta segments and 13 reverse primers for TCR Jbeta segments was used in the multiplex PCR. The CDR3 region of rearranged TCR beta genes was amplified from genomic DNA by a multiplex PCR assay. The amplified TCR beta libraries were sequenced on the Illumina HiSeq System as 87-base-pair reads. The published analysis was carried out like this. Across the 670 or so repertoires, a later analysis counted tens of millions of unique TCR beta chains, some 11 million of which were shared by at least two donors. To remove PCR and sequencing errors, raw reads were error-corrected and collapsed into unique sequences using a nearest-neighbor algorithm that merged closely related sequences. CDR3 sequences were aligned to IMGT reference sequences to assign V, D and J gene segments. For a sequence to be retained, a match of at least six nucleotides was required to both a V gene segment and a J gene segment. A rearrangement was called productive if the CDR3 had no stop codons and remained in frame with V and J, and every other rearrangement was called non-productive. CDR3 was defined by IMGT convention, running from the second conserved V-encoded cysteine to the conserved J-encoded phenylalanine. In an earlier analysis of around 570 of the donors, sequences lacking an unambiguous match to a single V gene segment were excluded. An earlier analysis of a few hundred of the donors called V segments functional above 56.7% productive rearrangements and segregating when the between-donor standard deviation exceeded 5%. To diagnose cytomegalovirus status from the catalog of TCR beta chain sequences, a statistical classification framework was built. In a later analysis, TCR nucleotide sequences were compared against IMGT/GENE-DB human TR gene sequences so that V and J genes could be assigned. In a later analysis, CDR3 sequences and most-parsimonious VDJ recombination scenarios were assigned using the TCRdist pipeline. In a later analysis, each TCR beta chain was defined by its CDR3 amino acid sequence together with its V-gene family, and reads without a unique V-gene family were excluded. In a later analysis, several hundred highly shared, low-generation-probability nucleotide sequences were removed to address suspected cross-contamination and a sequencing artifact. In a later analysis, a clonal expansion index was calculated for each public chain from normalized within-repertoire ranks of inferred template counts. Generation probabilities in a later analysis came from a VDJ recombination model fitted to out-of-frame rearrangements, and those results were checked against IGoR. Hypergeometric tests were used in a later analysis to score TCR-TCR, TCR-HLA and TCR-CMV co-occurrence, with a repertoire-size bias correction applied to the TCR pairs. To estimate false discovery rates, a later analysis permuted the HLA or CMV assignments 20 times. In a later analysis, co-occurring TCRs were grouped using DBSCAN, and TCRdist sequence similarity was added for clustering within HLA-allele-positive subsets. Repertoires with fewer than 30,000 or more than 120,000 public chains, plus five repertoires with anomalous nucleotide sharing, were excluded from co-occurrence clustering. Imported from immuneACCESS, the table was reduced by TCRdb to in-frame sequences with V and J called. These copies leave out some clones; in studies compared against another copy, an unresolved V gene accounts for under half, and the cause of the remainder is not known. The V and J calls and clone size were taken over from that table, and D and trimming were inferred from the DNA. In all, the sample holds approximately 140,000 clones, and about three quarters of those were seen once. The ten biggest clones cover 6.5% to 7% of the sample.

The cohort was made up of about 610 healthy bone marrow donors. Cohort members were all nominally healthy when sampled, although unrecorded immune exposures were likely present. The donor was CMV seropositive and belonged to the group of about 290 seropositive cohort members. Every donor gave a peripheral blood sample, and the peripheral blood mononuclear cells from that sample were used for TCR beta sequencing. The Qiagen DNeasy Blood Extraction Kit was used to extract genomic DNA from the blood cell samples. Sequenced sample: PBMCs. The receptor comes from a man aged 40-49 years in good health and CMV-seropositive.

The nucleotide sequence reads as follows: TGTGCCAGCAGCATATCGGCCACAGATGGAAAACTGTTTTTT. It specifies CASSISATDGKLFF. The V and J genes are TRBV5-5 and TRBJ1-4, with no confident D gene call. The CDR3 starts with the cysteine, ends with the phenylalanine, and has 14 residues. The entry retains the CDR3 DNA only, 42 bases that are in frame from base 1. V is shortened by 4 bases, J by 10 bases, and the region joining them spans 17 bases. From a lookup of the germline V gene (reference sequence), CDR1 and CDR2 are SGHKS and YYEKEE. The full variable domain, with segments outside the CDR3 supplied by the reference TRBV5-5 and TRBJ1-4 proteins, appears as DAGVTQSPTHLIKTRGQQVTLRCSPISGHKSVSWYQQVLGQGPQFIFQYYEKEERGRGNFPDRFSARQFPNYSSELNVNALLLGDSALYLCASSISATDGKLFFGSGTQLSVL.